This T cell receptor (beta chain) was sequenced during a study of T cell changes during pregnancy in multiple sclerosis. V shed 7 bases and J shed 0 bases, with 12 bases lying between them. Germline assignment: CDR1 MDHEN and CDR2 SYDVKM. This CDR3 comprises 15 residues. Produced via immunoSEQ multiplex PCR; TCRdb's table is partial and in-frame only. Of 44,000 or so clones listed, 88% are singletons. Sequenced material: CD8+ T cells from peripheral blood mononuclear cells, taken after pregnancy. The clonotype comes from a female donor in good health, enrolled as a control in a pregnancy study. The chain uses TRBV28 and TRBJ1-4; no firm D call. The CDR3 region has the DNA TGTGCCAGCACTCGAGACACCGCAACTAATGAAAAACTGTTTTTT. Encoded protein: CASTRDTATNEKLFF.